This record concerns one TCR beta chain sequence. It lacks a known antigen. Base qualities were left out, and no much larger clone turns up one base away. CDR3 length: 14 amino acids, cysteine to phenylalanine. The read is trimmed to its CDR3 DNA, 42 bases read in frame from base 1. The CDR1 and CDR2 encoded by the germline V gene are MNHEY and SVGEGT. The V and J ends are trimmed by 0 bases and 7 bases, leaving 10 bases between them. TCRbeta CDR3 regions were amplified from genomic DNA by means of the immunoSEQ Assay, a bias-controlled multiplex PCR. The paper's processing steps were these. The number of nucleated cells in each sample was estimated from the amplification of reference gene primers within the assay. To quantify the absolute abundance of each unique TCRbeta CDR3 rearrangement, sequence reads were collapsed and filtered. Productive Simpson clonality was computed per sample as the square root of Simpson's diversity index over productive rearrangements. TCRdb mirrors the immuneACCESS table, restricted to in-frame sequences. Some clones are absent from its copies; in checked studies, under half trace to an unresolved V gene, and the reason for the others is unknown. V and J calls and clone size come straight from that table; D and trimming were deduced from the DNA. The sample data list roughly 160,000 clones, and over 75% of these were observed just once. About 6% of the sample goes to the ten largest clones.

This entry belongs to a study of blood T cell repertoires in COVID-19 (TCRdb year 2020). Turning to the overall study: Samples covering the acute and convalescent phases of COVID-19 were provided by collaborators in the United States, Italy and Spain. The material from the prospective study consisted of cDNA or gDNA derived from T cells, B-cell-depleted T cells, or PBMCs. The dataset comprised deeply sampled blood TCRbeta repertoires from subjects exposed to, actively infected with, or recovered from COVID-19. The repertoires were released in a freely available public database intended as a resource for research on the immune response to SARS-CoV-2. The samples were drawn from the first 160 participants of the ongoing ImmuneRACE study and from under 1,500 subjects provided by 6 global collaborators. Sample metadata almost always included a de-identified subject ID, COVID-19 status, age in years and sex. Where available, HLA class I and class II types were taken from metadata supplied by the sample provider and were not determined by assay-based typing.

Study-wide conclusions, independent of this receptor: The quantity of clinical and demographic metadata differed by source and by participant and was supplied without curation.

Participants in the prospective study were enrolled through a virtual design, were aged roughly 18 to 100 years, and lived in approximately 25 United States geographic areas. To assign participants to cohorts, the prospective study relied on clinical history that participants themselves reported in a screening survey and a study questionnaire. In the prospective study, whole blood, serum and a nasopharyngeal or oropharyngeal swab were collected from each participant by mobile phlebotomists. Over an approximately 2-month period, participants in the prospective study had the option of providing additional blood draws and questionnaires. Before DNA extraction, blood samples from the prospective study were shipped at room temperature or frozen.

The specimen was PBMCs or T cells enriched from blood (not recorded which). The sequence links TRBV6-2 or TRBV6-3 to TRBJ1-5; confidence is insufficient to name the D gene. This TCR derives from a woman in her 40s with acute COVID-19. The DNA reads as follows: TGTGCCAGCAGTTACTCGAGCCCCAGGCAGCCCCAGCATTTT. This sequence encodes CASSYSSPRQPQHF.